This TCR beta chain comes out of a study of T cell responses to AZD1222 COVID-19 vaccine. Background on the study: The study pooled second doses at about 4 or about 12 weeks.

CDR3 length: 14 residues. Trimming cost V 1 base and J 0 bases, with 6 bases left between them. CDR1 is SGHVS and CDR2 is FQNEAQ in the germline V gene. Using immunoSEQ multiplex PCR, the repertoire was profiled, and TCRdb retains in-frame clones only, with some absent. The sample has around 250,000 clones, roughly 93% seen once. This clone has a single count. Its antigen is still unknown. General study points: Spike was spanned by vaccine-associated CD4 TCRs, which were dominant at 160-218 and 743-854. Clonal diversity was possibly underestimated; the donors were predominantly white British and more often female. In the spike-specific TCR repertoire, nearly half reportedly target unmutated variant regions.

The sample was peripheral blood, taken on day 0 of AZD1222 vaccination. The V gene is TRBV7-8, the J gene TRBJ1-1; D remains ambiguous. This receptor was identified in an adult in good health. CDR3 nucleotides: TGTGCCAGCAGCTTAGTTTCGATGAACACTGAAGCTTTCTTT. Translating it yields CASSLVSMNTEAFF.